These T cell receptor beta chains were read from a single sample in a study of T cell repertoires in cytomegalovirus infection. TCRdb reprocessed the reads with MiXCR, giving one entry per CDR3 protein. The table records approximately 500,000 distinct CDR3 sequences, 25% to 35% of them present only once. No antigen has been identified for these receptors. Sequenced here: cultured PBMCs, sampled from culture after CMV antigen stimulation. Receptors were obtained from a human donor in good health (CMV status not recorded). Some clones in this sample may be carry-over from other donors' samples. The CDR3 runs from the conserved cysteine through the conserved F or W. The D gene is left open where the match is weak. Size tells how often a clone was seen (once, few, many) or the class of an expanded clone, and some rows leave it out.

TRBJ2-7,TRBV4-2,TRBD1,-,CASTQTGTTYEQYF,TGTGCCAGCACCCAGACAGGGACCACCTACGAGCAGTACTTC
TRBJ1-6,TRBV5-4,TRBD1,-,CASSLNRGLEYSPLHF,TGTGCCAGCAGCTTAAACAGGGGGCTGGAGTATTCACCCCTCCACTTT
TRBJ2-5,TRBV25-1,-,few,CASRRETQYF,TGTGCCAGCAGAAGAGAGACCCAGTACTTC
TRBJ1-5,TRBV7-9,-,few,CASSTAGSNQPQHF,TGTGCCAGCAGCACAGCCGGGTCCAATCAGCCCCAGCATTTT
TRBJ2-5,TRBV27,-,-,CASSLEGGYETQYF,TGTGCCAGCAGTTTAGAGGGGGGGTACGAGACCCAGTACTTC
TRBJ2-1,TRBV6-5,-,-,CASSYRPMPRSYNEQFF,TGTGCCAGCAGTTATCGCCCGATGCCTCGATCCTACAATGAGCAGTTCTTC
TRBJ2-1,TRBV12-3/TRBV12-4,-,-,CASSPRTETYNEQFF,TGTGCCAGCAGTCCAAGGACGGAGACATACAATGAGCAGTTCTTC
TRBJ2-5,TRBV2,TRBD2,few,CASERERSQETQYF,TGTGCCAGCGAGCGGGAGCGATCTCAAGAGACCCAGTACTTC
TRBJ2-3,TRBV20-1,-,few,CSARRDGGTDTQYF,TGCAGTGCTAGGAGAGACGGGGGCACAGATACGCAGTATTTT
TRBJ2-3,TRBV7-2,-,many,CASRETGTATTDTQYF,TGTGCCAGCAGGGAAACGGGGACTGCAACCACAGATACGCAGTATTTT
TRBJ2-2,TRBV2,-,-,CASSRAATGELFF,TGTGCCAGCAGCAGGGCGGCCACCGGGGAGCTGTTTTTT
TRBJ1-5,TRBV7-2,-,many,CASSLGGEGQPQHF,TGTGCCAGCAGCCTGGGGGGGGAAGGTCAGCCCCAGCATTTT